The 30 T cell receptor beta chains presented below share a single source sample, sequenced in a study of radiotherapy plus CTLA-4 blockade in lung cancer. Method: immunoSEQ multiplex PCR; TCRdb's copy keeps in-frame clones and lacks some. The repertoire holds roughly 90,000 clones, with 72% as singletons. This specimen consisted of peripheral blood, obtained from a patient treated with radiotherapy plus ipilimumab. Receptors were obtained from a human donor with non-small cell lung cancer that progressed on radiotherapy plus ipilimumab.

This chain uses TRBV19 with TRBJ2-1; 10 nucleotides match TRBD2. The CDR3 totals 14 residues. Looked up from germline, CDR1 is LNHDA and CDR2 is SQIVND (reference sequence). Losses at the gene ends were 8 bases for V and 10 bases for J; bases not matched to a gene: 11. DNA of the CDR3: TGTGCCAGTTTTAGCGGGAGGACCTCATCGGAGCAGTTCTTC. Residues: CASFSGRTSSEQFF.

This clone was seen a handful of times. The chain recombines TRBV7-6 with TRBJ2-2; D is undetermined. CDR1 and CDR2 from the germline V gene are SGHVS and FNYEAQ. V dropped 1 base and J dropped 3 bases, with 9 bases sitting between them. This CDR3 has 15 residues. CDR3 in DNA: TGTGCCAGCAGCTTAGGCCTAGGGTACACCGGGGAGCTGTTTTTT. It yields the protein CASSLGLGYTGELFF.

This chain links TRBV6-5 with TRBJ1-1, with no clear D. The CDR3 extends over 14 amino acids. V was cut by 0 bases and J by 1 base, with 6 bases left in between. CDR1 is MNHEY, CDR2 SVGAGI, per germline. The CDR3 coding sequence is TGTGCCAGCAGTTACTCCCGGGCGAACACTGAAGCTTTCTTT. This sequence encodes CASSYSRANTEAFF.

The genes are TRBV6-5 and TRBJ1-5; no definite D call. The germline V gene encodes CDR1 MNHEY and CDR2 SVGAGI. V lost 9 bases and J 2 bases, leaving 11 bases between the germline ends. CDR3 length equals 13 residues. The CDR3 protein is CASTPWGNQPQHF. CDR3 coding DNA: TGTGCCAGTACACCCTGGGGCAATCAGCCCCAGCATTTT.

The sample holds one count of this clone. V and J are TRBV2 and TRBJ1-5; D perhaps matches TRBD1 (6 bases). V gave up 7 bases and J gave up 0 bases, with 10 bases separating them. CDR1 and CDR2 from the germline V gene are SNHLY and FYNNEI. The CDR3 covers 14 residues. The CDR3 bases are TGTGCCAGCATGAGGGGGAATAGCAATCAGCCCCAGCATTTT. This encodes CASMRGNSNQPQHF.

The CDR3 nucleotides are TGTGCCAGCAGCAGCCTGGGGGGCCGGGAGACCCAGTACTTC. Its translation is CASSSLGGRETQYF. J is TRBJ2-5 and V is TRBV7-2, with D perhaps TRBD1 or TRBD2 (6 bases each). Trimming removed 5 bases from V and 5 bases from J, with 15 bases in between. CDR3 length: 14 amino acids. Germline values: CDR1 SGHTA, CDR2 FQGNSA.

CDR3 DNA: TGTGCCAGCAGTTTATTTAGGGGCGAGCAGTACTTC. This encodes CASSLFRGEQYF. The J gene is TRBJ2-7, the V gene TRBV28, with a possible D match to TRBD1 (5 bases). Germline assignment: CDR1 MDHEN and CDR2 SYDVKM. Trimming left V 1 base short and J 6 bases short, with 7 bases between. The CDR3 contains 12 residues.

The sample holds one count of this clone. V gene TRBV5-5 combines with J gene TRBJ2-2, with 9 positions matching TRBD2. This CDR3 is 16 amino acids long. Trimming removed 0 bases from V and 2 bases from J; junction bases left unmatched: 2. Per germline, CDR1 SGHKS and CDR2 YYEKEE (reference sequence). The CDR3 DNA sequence: TGTGCCAGCAGCTTGGGACTAGCGGACAACACCGGGGAGCTGTTTTTT. Residues: CASSLGLADNTGELFF.

This rearrangement joins TRBV14 to TRBJ2-6, with no clear D. Germline V CDR1 and CDR2: SGHDN, FVKESK. This CDR3 is built from 14 residues. Trimming shortened V by 3 bases and J by 2 bases, and 5 bases separated the two germline ends. CDR3 protein: CASSQIAGANVLTF. The DNA of the CDR3 is TGTGCCAGCAGCCAGATAGCTGGGGCCAACGTCCTGACTTTC. Based on the CDR3 plus reference TRBV14 and TRBJ2-6, the full variable domain is EAGVTQFPSHSVIEKGQTVTLRCDPISGHDNLYWYRRVMGKEIKFLLHFVKESKQDESGMPNNRFLAERTGGTYSTLKVQPAELEDSGVYFCASSQIAGANVLTFGAGSRLTVL.

V is TRBV28 and J is TRBJ1-4, with TRBD1 as a possible D gene (5 bases). Trimming stripped 2 bases from V and 7 bases from J, with 11 bases between. Germline lookup yields CDR1 MDHEN and CDR2 SYDVKM. The CDR3 totals 14 residues. The CDR3 DNA reads as TGTGCCAGCAGTTTAGGAGGGGAAGGTGAAAAACTGTTTTTT. Its translation: CASSLGGEGEKLFF.

This chain connects TRBV15 to TRBJ2-1, with D perhaps TRBD1 or TRBD2 (5 bases each). The CDR3 sequence is 16 residues long. The ends were cut back, 1 base at V and 7 bases at J, with 17 bases in the middle. CDR1 is LNHNV and CDR2 is YYDKDF in the germline V gene (reference sequence). The CDR3 DNA sequence: TGTGCCACCAGCAGAGCGCAGGGAGTGGGCAAGAATGAGCAGTTCTTC. Protein: CATSRAQGVGKNEQFF. The full variable domain, its missing parts supplied by reference TRBV15 and TRBJ2-1, is DAMVIQNPRYQVTQFGKPVTLSCSQTLNHNVMYWYQQKSSQAPKLLFHYYDKDFNNEADTPDNFQSRRPNTSFCFLDIRSPGLGDTAMYLCATSRAQGVGKNEQFFGPGTRLTVL.

The J gene is TRBJ1-1, the V gene TRBV2; 8 bases line up with TRBD1. This CDR3 is 12 amino acids long. Germline V gene data show CDR1 as SNHLY and CDR2 as FYNNEI. Trimming cost V 6 bases and J 3 bases; bases outside gene matches: 0. In DNA, the CDR3 is TGTGCCAGCAGGACAGGGGACACTGAAGCTTTCTTT. This encodes CASRTGDTEAFF.

The rearrangement uses TRBV9 and TRBJ1-6, with TRBD1 as a possible D gene (5 bases). Germline loops: CDR1 SGDLS, CDR2 YYNGEE. The CDR3 sequence is 17 residues long. The V gene lost 4 bases and the J gene lost 9 bases, with 23 bases spanning the gap. The CDR3 region has the DNA TGTGCCAGCAGCCCCCTCGAGGGACGCCAAGAGGGTTCACCCCTCCACTTT. Its protein is CASSPLEGRQEGSPLHF.

This clone showed up just a few times. The chain carries TRBV18 and TRBJ2-1, with 9 nucleotides matching TRBD1. The CDR3 is made up of 15 amino acids. V gave up 0 bases and J gave up 4 bases; unmatched junction bases: 1. The germline V gene encodes CDR1 KGHSH and CDR2 LQKENI. The CDR3 DNA reads as TGTGCCAGCTCACCACCCGGGACAGGGTACAATGAGCAGTTCTTC. Its translation is CASSPPGTGYNEQFF.

This clone was detected only a few times. The chain uses TRBV28 and TRBJ1-5; D is uncertain. CDR1 is MDHEN and CDR2 is SYDVKM in the germline V gene. The CDR3 length is 13 residues. Trimming removed 4 bases from V and 5 bases from J, with 9 bases in between. This chain's CDR3 is CASSSMGYQPQHF. Here the CDR3 DNA reads TGTGCCAGCAGTTCCATGGGCTATCAGCCCCAGCATTTT.

This clone has a single count. V usage is TRBV6-5 and J usage is TRBJ2-1, with D tentatively TRBD1 (5 bases). The CDR3 contains 15 residues. V was cut by 6 bases and J by 4 bases, with 16 bases left in between. CDR1 MNHEY and CDR2 SVGAGI come from the germline V gene. The CDR3 nucleotides read TGTGCCAGCAGACCCGGGCAGGGCTCATACAATGAGCAGTTCTTC. Amino acid sequence: CASRPGQGSYNEQFF.

The chain combines TRBV27 with TRBJ2-3; D unresolved. CDR3 length equals 15 residues. Trimming took off 2 bases at V and 1 base at J, with 10 bases between the two ends. Germline V lookup: CDR1 MNHEY, CDR2 SMNVEV (reference sequence). The DNA of the CDR3 is TGTGCCAGCAGTTTAGGGCTATTAGGCACAGATACGCAGTATTTT. It is translated as CASSLGLLGTDTQYF.

A single count supports this clone. The chain has TRBV7-9 and TRBJ2-7, with 7 bases that match TRBD2. The CDR3 extends over 14 amino acids. The V segment lost 0 bases and the J segment 1 base; nucleotides outside the gene matches: 0. Germline CDR1 is SEHNR and CDR2 is FQNEAQ (reference sequence). The CDR3: CASSLAGRSYEQYF. CDR3 coding DNA: TGTGCCAGCAGCTTAGCCGGGAGGTCCTACGAGCAGTACTTC.

This clone is medium-sized (0.01 to 0.1%) in the sample. The chain combines TRBV30 with TRBJ2-5, with D tentatively TRBD1 (5 bases). From germline, CDR1 is GTSNPN and CDR2 SVGIG (reference sequence). V lost 0 bases, J lost 7 bases, and 9 bases lay in between. The CDR3 runs to 12 residues. DNA of the CDR3: TGTGCCTGGAGTGTAACAGGAATGACCCAGTACTTC. Its translation is CAWSVTGMTQYF.

This chain uses TRBV27 with TRBJ2-5; D may correspond to TRBD1 or TRBD2 (5 bases each). Between the trimmed V and J ends, which lost 6 bases and 3 bases, there was a span of 14 bases. CDR3 length equals 14 residues. From germline, CDR1 is MNHEY and CDR2 SMNVEV (reference sequence). CDR3 in DNA: TGTGCCAGCAGCCCTCGGGACGGAAAAGAGACCCAGTACTTC. Protein: CASSPRDGKETQYF.

The chain is built from TRBV21-1 and TRBJ2-7; the D call of TRBD1 is as the table states it, not checked on the DNA. TRBV21-1 is listed as a pseudogene. The CDR3 covers 16 residues. The CDR3 nucleotides read TGTGCCAGCAGCCTTGGACACGTCTGGGGCGCCTTCGAGCAGTACTTC. As protein: CASSLGHVWGAFEQYF.

The CDR3 sequence is CASSLGQHTGELFF. CDR3 DNA sequence: TGCGCCAGCAGCTTGGGGCAGCACACCGGGGAGCTGTTTTTT. The chain recombines TRBV5-1 with TRBJ2-2; D is unclear. There are 14 residues in the CDR3. The germline CDR1 and CDR2 sequences are SGHRS and YFSETQ. V lost 0 bases to trimming and J lost 3 bases, with 6 bases between them. The full variable domain, in which reference TRBV5-1 and TRBJ2-2 provide the parts outside the CDR3, is KAGVTQTPRYLIKTRGQQVTLSCSPISGHRSVSWYQQTPGQGLQFLFEYFSETQRNKGNFPGRFSGRQFSNSRSEMNVSTLELGDSALYLCASSLGQHTGELFFGEGSRLTVL.

The rearrangement uses TRBV6-6 and TRBJ1-5, with 7 bases aligning to TRBD1. The CDR3 contains 16 residues. The junction had 7 bases not matched to a gene; V was cut back by 3 bases and J by 2 bases. Germline CDR1 and CDR2: MNHNY and SVGAGI (reference sequence). Here the CDR3 DNA reads TGTGCCAGCAGTTATGATACAGGGGTTGGCAATCAGCCCCAGCATTTT. This gives the protein CASSYDTGVGNQPQHF.

CDR3 residues: CASSSTGESYNEQFF. CDR3 nucleotides: TGTGCCAGCAGCTCCACGGGAGAATCCTACAATGAGCAGTTCTTC. The V call is TRBV9, the J call TRBJ2-1; tentative D call: TRBD2 (6 bases). V lost 4 bases and J 1 base, leaving 12 bases between the germline ends. Germline assignment: CDR1 SGDLS and CDR2 YYNGEE. The CDR3 has 15 residues.

The table lists this clone with a few counts. This chain uses TRBV4-1 with TRBJ1-1; 10 nucleotides line up with TRBD1. Looked up from germline, CDR1 is MGHRA and CDR2 is YSYEKL. This CDR3 spans 16 amino acids. V lost 5 bases and J lost 0; bases outside the gene matches: 6. As DNA, the CDR3 is TGCGCCAGCAGCTGGGGACAGGGGAATCTGAACACTGAAGCTTTCTTT. Protein: CASSWGQGNLNTEAFF.

This clone was seen only once. This rearrangement joins TRBV2 to TRBJ2-1, with TRBD1 as a possible D gene (5 bases). Trimming left V 8 bases short and J 4 bases short, with 15 bases between. The CDR3 consists of 14 residues. Per germline, CDR1 SNHLY and CDR2 FYNNEI. The CDR3 region has the DNA TGTGCCAGCCTCTGGGGCGCCATGTACAATGAGCAGTTCTTC. It translates to CASLWGAMYNEQFF. Looking up the rest from reference TRBV2 and TRBJ2-1 gives the full variable domain: EPEVTQTPSHQVTQMGQEVILRCVPISNHLYFYWYRQILGQKVEFLVSFYNNEISEKSEIFDDQFSVERPDGSNFTLKIRSTKLEDSAMYFCASLWGAMYNEQFFGPGTRLTVL.

The chain has TRBV19 and TRBJ2-5, with D possibly TRBD2 on 5 matching bases. Germline V CDR1 and CDR2: LNHDA, SQIVND (reference sequence). V lost 3 bases and J 5 bases, leaving 10 bases between the germline ends. The CDR3 spans 13 residues. The CDR3: CASSMVSGETQYF. In nucleotides, the CDR3 is TGTGCCAGTAGTATGGTATCGGGGGAGACCCAGTACTTC.

V usage is TRBV9 and J usage is TRBJ2-2; a possible D gene is TRBD2 (5 bases). The CDR3 consists of 14 residues. Trimming cost V 0 bases and J 7 bases, with 10 bases left between them. Germline values: CDR1 SGDLS, CDR2 YYNGEE. This chain's CDR3 is CASSVALAIGELFF. The CDR3 DNA sequence: TGTGCCAGCAGCGTAGCCTTAGCGATCGGGGAGCTGTTTTTT.

For the CDR3, the DNA is TGTGCCAGCAGTTACTCGACAGGGAGGCGACAAGAGACCCAGTACTTC. It yields the protein CASSYSTGRRQETQYF. The rearrangement joins TRBV6-5 to TRBJ2-5; possible D gene TRBD1, 7 bases. CDR3 length: 16 amino acids. Germline CDR1 MNHEY, CDR2 SVGAGI. With 0 bases removed from V and 2 bases from J, the gap between germline ends came to 13 bases.

The chain employs TRBV28 and TRBJ2-1, with no clear D. The germline V and J ends were trimmed by 5 bases and 15 bases, with 17 bases remaining between them. Germline V CDR1 and CDR2: MDHEN, SYDVKM. The CDR3 has 12 amino acids. The CDR3 sequence: CASSPSGPLGFF. CDR3 DNA sequence: TGTGCCAGCAGTCCTTCCGGCCCGCTGGGGTTCTTC.